This TCR beta chain was captured in a study of regulatory T cells in long-lasting Graves disease. The germline V gene encodes CDR1 MGHDK and CDR2 SYGVNS. The CDR3 extends over 16 amino acids. Building of the TCR beta libraries involved iRepertoire HTBI primers and Arm-PCR of CDR3 regions. TCRdb reprocessed the multiplex PCR reads with MiXCR, giving one entry per CDR3 protein. The sample records approximately 490,000 distinct CDR3 sequences, roughly 17% being singletons. Time point given: newly diagnosed GD, antithyroid drugs for less than 3 months. Extracted RNA from PBMCs served as the source of the TCR library. American Thyroid Association guidelines defined how Graves' disease was diagnosed. An endocrinology department in Xi'an, China, supplied the patients. With EDTA tubes as the receptacles, 7.5 to 9.5 milliliters of peripheral blood were drawn. Another study also made use of these data, one on T cells in Graves' hyperthyroidism and ophthalmopathy.

The source is a man aged 40-49 years with Graves disease. The sample here was peripheral blood mononuclear cells (PBMCs), taken at new diagnosis, from a patient treated with antithyroid drugs. The gene calls are TRBV25-1 and TRBJ2-1; maybe TRBD1 (5 bases). The J call is in doubt because the DNA end fits TRBJ2-5 better. CDR3 in DNA: TGTGCCAGCAGTGAAATTCAGGACACTGAACAAGAGACCCAGTACTTC. It encodes CASSEIQDTEQETQYF.